These 6 T cell receptor beta chains came from one sample sequenced in a study of blood T cell repertoires in COVID-19. Profiling relied on immunoSEQ multiplex PCR, and the TCRdb table lists in-frame clones only, not all of them. The sample shows roughly 150,000 clones, roughly 90% of them seen only once. Sequencing was done on a sample of PBMCs or T cells enriched from blood (not recorded which). The source is a man aged 50 to 60 who had recovered from COVID-19.

The CDR3 protein is CATRKGDYGYTF. In DNA, the CDR3 is TGTGCCACCAGGAAAGGGGACTATGGCTACACCTTC. The chain employs TRBV15 and TRBJ1-2, with D possibly matching TRBD1 (5 bases). Germline V gene lookup returns CDR1 LNHNV and CDR2 YYDKDF (reference sequence). This CDR3 has 12 residues. Trimming took 6 bases from V and 3 from J, leaving 8 bases between them.

The chain's CDR3 is CAIGTGGNQPQHF. CDR3 DNA sequence: TGTGCCATCGGGACAGGGGGCAATCAGCCCCAGCATTTT. This rearrangement joins TRBV10-3 to TRBJ1-5, with 10 positions matching TRBD1. CDR3 length: 13 residues. The germline CDR1 and CDR2 sequences are ENHRY and SYGVKD. J was trimmed by 2 bases and V by 8 bases; bases with no gene match: 0.

The chain has TRBV4-3 and TRBJ2-2, with a tentative D call TRBD2 (5 bases). This CDR3 spans 15 amino acids. Germline V gene lookup returns CDR1 LGHNA and CDR2 YSLEER. Deletions cut 0 bases from V and 2 bases from J, with 7 bases between. In DNA form, the CDR3 reads TGCGCCAGCAGCCAAGAGGAGGCAAACACCGGGGAGCTGTTTTTT. The encoded protein is CASSQEEANTGELFF.

The chain joins TRBV30 to TRBJ1-6; TRBD1 agrees at 11 bases. This CDR3 comprises 15 residues. V shed 3 bases and J 3 bases; nucleotides not matched to a gene: 1. Germline V lookup: CDR1 GTSNPN, CDR2 SVGIG (reference sequence). The CDR3 is CAWRGQGVYNSPLHF. The CDR3, as DNA: TGTGCCTGGAGGGGACAGGGGGTCTATAATTCACCCCTCCACTTT.

This sequence joins TRBV5-1 and TRBJ1-1; TRBD1 might be the D (6 bases). The germline gives CDR1 SGHRS, CDR2 YFSETQ. The V end lost 4 bases, the J end lost 1 base, and 14 bases lay between the germline ends. The CDR3 contains 15 residues. CDR3 loop: CASSTQGRGNTEAFF. For the CDR3, the DNA is TGCGCCAGCAGCACTCAGGGGAGGGGGAACACTGAAGCTTTCTTT.

The rearrangement links TRBV3-1 (or the pseudogene TRBV3-2) to TRBJ2-7, with 8 bases matching TRBD1. This CDR3 has 14 amino acids. In germline, CDR1 is LGHDT, CDR2 YNNKEL (reference sequence). The ends lost 3 bases at V and 5 bases at J; junction bases unmatched: 6. CDR3 amino acids: CASSQLGQGHEQYV. The CDR3 bases are TGTGCCAGCAGCCAGCTAGGACAGGGCCACGAGCAGTACGTC.